The 6 T cell receptor beta chains given below trace back to one sample, sequenced in a study of cytomegalovirus exposure and HLA in healthy donors. The repertoire was sequenced with immunoSEQ multiplex PCR; TCRdb's copy has only in-frame clones and lacks some. The repertoire has hundreds of thousands of clones, 80% to 95% of them found once; the top ten carry approximately 3%. The sample comprised PBMCs. Receptors originate from a woman under 40 in good health and CMV-seronegative.

The rearrangement links TRBV7-9 to TRBJ2-7; D is unclear. V lost 4 bases and J lost 5, with 9 bases in between. From germline, CDR1 is SEHNR and CDR2 FQNEAQ (reference sequence). This CDR3 has 12 residues. CDR3 protein: CASSSGLDEQYF. The DNA for the CDR3 is TGTGCCAGCAGCTCCGGATTGGACGAGCAGTACTTC.

The V and J genes are TRBV5-1 and TRBJ2-3; no firm D call. Germline lookup yields CDR1 SGHRS and CDR2 YFSETQ. The length of the CDR3 is 14 residues. Trimming shortened V by 2 bases and J by 0 bases, and 7 bases separated the two germline ends. CDR3 DNA sequence: TGCGCCAGCAGCTTTCCTCAGAGCACAGATACGCAGTATTTT. It is translated as CASSFPQSTDTQYF.

The chain has TRBV5-1 and TRBJ1-1; D ambiguous. The CDR3 has 16 amino acids. Trimming removed 1 base from V and 1 base from J, with 14 bases in between. CDR1 and CDR2 from the germline V gene are SGHRS and YFSETQ. The CDR3 spells CASSLSDRGPNTEAFF. DNA of the CDR3: TGCGCCAGCAGCTTGTCGGACCGAGGACCGAACACTGAAGCTTTCTTT.

The chain recombines TRBV5-8 with TRBJ2-7; tentatively, D is TRBD1 (7 bases). V was trimmed by 4 bases and J by 3 bases, leaving 17 bases between them. Germline V gene lookup returns CDR1 SGHTS and CDR2 YDEGEE. CDR3 size: 15 residues. The CDR3 DNA is TGTGCCAGCAGCCCCCTCAGGGGGGCCTACTACGAGCAGTACTTC. This gives the protein CASSPLRGAYYEQYF.

The rearrangement uses TRBV7-9 and TRBJ2-2; TRBD2 agrees at 10 bases. The length of the CDR3 is 16 residues. The V and J ends lost 2 bases and 7 bases, in that order; junction bases with no gene match: 7. The germline gives CDR1 SEHNR, CDR2 FQNEAQ (reference sequence). CDR3 coding DNA: TGTGCCAGCAGCTTATACTCTAGCGGGAGTATCGGGGAGCTGTTTTTT. Encoded protein: CASSLYSSGSIGELFF.

This chain connects TRBV6-6 to TRBJ2-7; TRBD1 matches 7 bases. Germline V lookup: CDR1 MNHNY, CDR2 SVGAGI (reference sequence). Trimming cost V 7 bases and J 0 bases; bases outside gene matches: 6. This CDR3 is built from 14 residues. DNA for the CDR3: TGTGCCAGCACAATACAGGGGCCCTCCTACGAGCAGTACTTC. Protein: CASTIQGPSYEQYF.